The T cell receptor beta chain under discussion was sequenced for a study of T cell clonality in common variable immunodeficiency. TCRdb's table, derived via immunoSEQ multiplex PCR, lists solely in-frame clones and lacks some. Singletons are absent from the sample, which has about 42,000 clones. Study-wide results and limits: What drives increased CVID clonality needs T cell subpopulation sequencing.

This clone was picked up a small number of times. Its antigen is as yet unknown. The CDR3 is cut off 3 residues early in the read; its end comes from the germline J gene. V lost 8 bases to trimming and J lost 6 bases; unmatched junction nucleotides: 12. The CDR3 is 15 residues long. Germline V gene data show CDR1 as GTSNPN and CDR2 as SVGIG (reference sequence). This sequence joins TRBV30 and TRBJ1-6; 8 bases fit TRBD1. This clonotype originated in a person aged 18 to 75 in good health. Sequencing used peripheral blood mononuclear cells. CDR3 in amino acids: CAARRNRGSNSPLHF. The CDR3 bases that were read are TGTGCCGCCCGGAGGAACAGGGGGAGTAATTCACCC.